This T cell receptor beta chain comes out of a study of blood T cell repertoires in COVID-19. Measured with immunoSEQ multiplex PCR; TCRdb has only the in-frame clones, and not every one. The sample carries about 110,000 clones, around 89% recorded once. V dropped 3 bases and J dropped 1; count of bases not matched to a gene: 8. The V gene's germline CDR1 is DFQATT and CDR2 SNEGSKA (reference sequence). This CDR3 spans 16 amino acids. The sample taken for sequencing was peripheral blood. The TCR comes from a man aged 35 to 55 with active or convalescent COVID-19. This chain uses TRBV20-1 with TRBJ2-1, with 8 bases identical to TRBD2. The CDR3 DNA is TGCAGTGCTAGTAATCCGACTAGCGTTTCCTACAATGAGCAGTTCTTC. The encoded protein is CSASNPTSVSYNEQFF.